This record covers a single TCR beta chain. Per the authors' pipeline: It was from reference gene primer amplification that nucleated cell counts were estimated. Clones were read by immunoSEQ multiplex PCR, and TCRdb kept only the in-frame ones, dropping some. D and trimming come from the DNA, and the V and J calls and clone size come from that table. The data show a few hundred thousand clones, 70% to 90% seen once. These data come from a study of blood T cell repertoires in COVID-19. The CDR3 is 16 amino acids. Looked up from germline, CDR1 is MDHEN and CDR2 is SYDVKM. The V gene lost 3 bases and the J gene lost 3 bases, with 18 bases spanning the gap.

The sequence derives from a woman younger than 45 who had recovered from COVID-19. Material for sequencing was PBMCs or T cells enriched from blood (not recorded which). V usage is TRBV28 and J usage is TRBJ2-7; D perhaps matches TRBD2 (5 bases). The CDR3 loop reads CASSFPGYRDYYEQYF. Written as DNA, the CDR3 is TGTGCCAGCAGTTTTCCGGGATACCGAGACTACTACGAGCAGTACTTC.